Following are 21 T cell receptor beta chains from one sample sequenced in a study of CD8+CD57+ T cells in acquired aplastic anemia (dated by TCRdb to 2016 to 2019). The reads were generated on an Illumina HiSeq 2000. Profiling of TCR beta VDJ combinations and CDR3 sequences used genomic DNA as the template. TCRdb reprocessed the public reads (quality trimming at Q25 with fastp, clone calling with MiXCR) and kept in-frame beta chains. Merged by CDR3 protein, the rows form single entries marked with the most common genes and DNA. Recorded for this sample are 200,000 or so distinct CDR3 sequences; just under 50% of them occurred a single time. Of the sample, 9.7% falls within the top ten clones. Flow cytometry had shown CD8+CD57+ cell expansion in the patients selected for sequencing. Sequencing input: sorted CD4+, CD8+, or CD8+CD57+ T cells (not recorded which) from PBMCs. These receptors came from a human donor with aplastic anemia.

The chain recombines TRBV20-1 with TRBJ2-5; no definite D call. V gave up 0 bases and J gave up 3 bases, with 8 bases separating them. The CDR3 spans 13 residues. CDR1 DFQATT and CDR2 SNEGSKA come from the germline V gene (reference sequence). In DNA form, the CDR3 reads TGCAGTGCTAGAGAGTCCCTAGAAGAGACCCAGTACTTC. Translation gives CSARESLEETQYF.

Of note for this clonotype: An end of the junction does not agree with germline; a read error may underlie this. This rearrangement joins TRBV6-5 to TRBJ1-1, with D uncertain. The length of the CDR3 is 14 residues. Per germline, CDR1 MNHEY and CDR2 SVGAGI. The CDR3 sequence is CASSYLAYFTEAFF. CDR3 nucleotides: TGTGCCAGCAGCTACTTAGCATACTTCACTGAAGCTTTCTTT.

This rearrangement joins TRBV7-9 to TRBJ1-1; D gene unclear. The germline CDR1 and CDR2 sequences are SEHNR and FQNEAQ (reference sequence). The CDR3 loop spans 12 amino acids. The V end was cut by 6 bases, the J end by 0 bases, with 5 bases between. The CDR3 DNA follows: TGTGCCAGCAGTTACTTGAACACTGAAGCTTTCTTT. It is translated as CASSYLNTEAFF. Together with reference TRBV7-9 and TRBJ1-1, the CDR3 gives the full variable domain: DTGVSQNPRHKITKRGQNVTFRCDPISEHNRLYWYRQTLGQGPEFLTYFQNEAQLEKSRLLSDRFSAERPKGSFSTLEIQRTEQGDSAMYLCASSYLNTEAFFGQGTRLTVV.

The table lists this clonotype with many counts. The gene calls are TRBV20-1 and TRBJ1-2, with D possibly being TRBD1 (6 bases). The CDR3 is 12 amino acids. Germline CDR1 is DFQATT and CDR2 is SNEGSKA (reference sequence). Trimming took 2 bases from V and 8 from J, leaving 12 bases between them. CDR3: CSARSWQGGYTF. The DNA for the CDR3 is TGCAGTGCTAGATCCTGGCAGGGGGGCTACACCTTC.

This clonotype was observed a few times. The DNA of the CDR3 is TGTGCCAGCAGTCTTAGTGGGATCACAGATACGCAGTATTTT. Protein: CASSLSGITDTQYF. The V gene is TRBV2, the J gene TRBJ2-3; D gene uncertain. V lost 5 bases, J lost 2 bases, and 11 bases lay in between. CDR3 length equals 14 residues. Germline V gene lookup returns CDR1 SNHLY and CDR2 FYNNEI. The complete variable domain, with remaining parts taken from reference TRBV2 and TRBJ2-3, reads EPEVTQTPSHQVTQMGQEVILRCVPISNHLYFYWYRQILGQKVEFLVSFYNNEISEKSEIFDDQFSVERPDGSNFTLKIRSTKLEDSAMYFCASSLSGITDTQYFGPGTRLTVL.

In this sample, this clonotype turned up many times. CDR3 DNA: TGCAGTGCTCTAGGTGAATTGGGCACCGGGGAGCTGTTTTTT. Amino acids: CSALGELGTGELFF. The chain couples TRBV20-1 to TRBJ2-2; D is unclear. This CDR3 has 14 amino acids. Deletions cut 5 bases from V and 4 bases from J, with 14 bases between. Germline CDR1 is DFQATT and CDR2 is SNEGSKA (reference sequence).

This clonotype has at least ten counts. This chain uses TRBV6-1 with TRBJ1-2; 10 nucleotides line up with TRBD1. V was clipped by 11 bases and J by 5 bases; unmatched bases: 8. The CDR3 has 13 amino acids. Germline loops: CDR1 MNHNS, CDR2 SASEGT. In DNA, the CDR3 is TGTGCCGGACAGGGGGGAGGGGCGTATGGCTACACCTTC. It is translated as CAGQGGGAYGYTF.

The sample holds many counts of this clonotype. CDR3 sequence: CSARDSRGAPPQHF. DNA of the CDR3: TGCAGTGCTAGAGATAGCCGGGGTGCCCCCCCCCAGCATTTT. V gene TRBV20-1 combines with J gene TRBJ1-5; the D is unclear. The CDR3 is 14 amino acids. The germline gives CDR1 DFQATT, CDR2 SNEGSKA (reference sequence). Trimming shortened V by 0 bases and J by 10 bases, and 16 bases separated the two germline ends.

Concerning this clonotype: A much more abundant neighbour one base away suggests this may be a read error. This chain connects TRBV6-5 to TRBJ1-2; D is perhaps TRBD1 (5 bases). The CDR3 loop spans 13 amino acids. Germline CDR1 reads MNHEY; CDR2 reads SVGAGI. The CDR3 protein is CAGSSGLQYGYTF. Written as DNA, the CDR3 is TGTGCCGGCAGTTCGGGACTTCAGTATGGCTACACCTTC.

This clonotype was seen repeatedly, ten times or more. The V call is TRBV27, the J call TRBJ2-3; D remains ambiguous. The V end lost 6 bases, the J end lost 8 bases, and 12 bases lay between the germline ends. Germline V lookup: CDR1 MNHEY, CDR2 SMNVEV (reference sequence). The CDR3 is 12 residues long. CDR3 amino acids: CASRALVGTQYF. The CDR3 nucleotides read TGTGCCAGCAGGGCCCTAGTTGGTACGCAGTATTTT.

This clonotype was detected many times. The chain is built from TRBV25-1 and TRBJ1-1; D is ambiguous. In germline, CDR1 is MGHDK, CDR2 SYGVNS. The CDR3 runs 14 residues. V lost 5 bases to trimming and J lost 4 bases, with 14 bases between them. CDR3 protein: CASSPAGRGTEAFF. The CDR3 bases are TGTGCCAGCAGTCCGGCCGGGAGAGGCACTGAAGCTTTCTTT.

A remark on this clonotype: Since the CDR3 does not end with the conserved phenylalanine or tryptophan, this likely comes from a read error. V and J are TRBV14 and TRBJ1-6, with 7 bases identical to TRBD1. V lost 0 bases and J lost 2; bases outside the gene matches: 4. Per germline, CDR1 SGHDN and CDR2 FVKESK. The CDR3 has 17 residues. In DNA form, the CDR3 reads TGTGCCAGCAGCCAAGATAGACAGGGTACCTATAATTCACCCCTCCACTCT. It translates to CASSQDRQGTYNSPLHS.

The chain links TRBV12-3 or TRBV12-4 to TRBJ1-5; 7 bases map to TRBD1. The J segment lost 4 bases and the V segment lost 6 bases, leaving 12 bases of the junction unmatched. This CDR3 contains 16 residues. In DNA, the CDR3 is TGTGCCAGCAGGGTATCAGGACAGGCTCCTAATCAGCCCCAGCATTTT. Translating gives CASRVSGQAPNQPQHF.

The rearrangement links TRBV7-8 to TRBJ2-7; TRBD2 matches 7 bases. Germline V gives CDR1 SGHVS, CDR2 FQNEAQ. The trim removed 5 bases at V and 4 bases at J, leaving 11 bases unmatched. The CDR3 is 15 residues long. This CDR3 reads CASSPGLGSFYEQYF. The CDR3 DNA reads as TGTGCCAGCAGCCCCGGACTAGGCAGCTTTTACGAGCAGTACTTC.

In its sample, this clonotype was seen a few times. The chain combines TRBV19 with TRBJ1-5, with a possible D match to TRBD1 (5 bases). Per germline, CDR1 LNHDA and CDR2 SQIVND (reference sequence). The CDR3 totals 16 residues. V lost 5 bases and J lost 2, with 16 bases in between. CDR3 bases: TGTGCCAGTAGTCCGAACCAGGGTATGGGCAATCAGCCCCAGCATTTT. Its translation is CASSPNQGMGNQPQHF.

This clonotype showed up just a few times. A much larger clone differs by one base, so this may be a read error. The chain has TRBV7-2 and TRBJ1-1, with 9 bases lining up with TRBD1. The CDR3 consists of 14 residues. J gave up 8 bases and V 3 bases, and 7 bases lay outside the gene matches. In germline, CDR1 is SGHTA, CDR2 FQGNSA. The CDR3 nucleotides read TGTGCCAGCAGCTTCAACATCGGGACAGGGGAAGCTTTCTTT. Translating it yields CASSFNIGTGEAFF.

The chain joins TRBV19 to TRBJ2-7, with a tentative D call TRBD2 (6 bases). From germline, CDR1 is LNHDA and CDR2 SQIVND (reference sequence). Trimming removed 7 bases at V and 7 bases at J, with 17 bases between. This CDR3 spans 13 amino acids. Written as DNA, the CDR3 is TGTGCCAGTATGGAGTTTGAGGGGAGGGAGCAGTACTTC. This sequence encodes CASMEFEGREQYF.

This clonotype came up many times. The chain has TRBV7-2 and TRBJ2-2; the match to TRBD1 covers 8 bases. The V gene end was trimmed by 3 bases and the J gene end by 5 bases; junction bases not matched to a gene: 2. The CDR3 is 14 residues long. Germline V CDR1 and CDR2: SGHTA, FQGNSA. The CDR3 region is CASSFDRGTGELFF. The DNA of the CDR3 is TGTGCCAGCAGCTTCGACAGGGGAACCGGGGAGCTGTTTTTT. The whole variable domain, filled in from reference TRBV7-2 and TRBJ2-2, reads GAGVSQSPSNKVTEKGKDVELRCDPISGHTALYWYRQSLGQGLEFLIYFQGNSAPDKSGLPSDRFSAERTGGSVSTLTIQRTQQEDSAVYLCASSFDRGTGELFFGEGSRLTVL.

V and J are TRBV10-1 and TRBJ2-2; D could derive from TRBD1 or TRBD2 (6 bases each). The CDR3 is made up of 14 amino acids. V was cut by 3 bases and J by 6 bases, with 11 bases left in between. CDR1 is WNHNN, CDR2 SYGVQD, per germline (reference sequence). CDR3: CASSDRGGSGELFF. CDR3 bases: TGCGCCAGCAGTGACAGGGGAGGCTCCGGGGAGCTGTTTTTT.

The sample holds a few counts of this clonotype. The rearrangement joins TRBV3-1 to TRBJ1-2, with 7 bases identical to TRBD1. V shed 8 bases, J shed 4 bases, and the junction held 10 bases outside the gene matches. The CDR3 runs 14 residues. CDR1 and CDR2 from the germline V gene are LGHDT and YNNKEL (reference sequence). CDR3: CASRPTGSLYGYTF. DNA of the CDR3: TGTGCCAGCCGACCGACAGGGAGCCTCTATGGCTACACCTTC.

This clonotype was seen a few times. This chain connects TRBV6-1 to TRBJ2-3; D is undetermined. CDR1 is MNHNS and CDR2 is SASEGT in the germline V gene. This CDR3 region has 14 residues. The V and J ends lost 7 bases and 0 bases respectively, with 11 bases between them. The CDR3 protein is CASNFAASTDTQYF. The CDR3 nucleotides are TGTGCCAGCAACTTCGCGGCTAGCACAGATACGCAGTATTTT.